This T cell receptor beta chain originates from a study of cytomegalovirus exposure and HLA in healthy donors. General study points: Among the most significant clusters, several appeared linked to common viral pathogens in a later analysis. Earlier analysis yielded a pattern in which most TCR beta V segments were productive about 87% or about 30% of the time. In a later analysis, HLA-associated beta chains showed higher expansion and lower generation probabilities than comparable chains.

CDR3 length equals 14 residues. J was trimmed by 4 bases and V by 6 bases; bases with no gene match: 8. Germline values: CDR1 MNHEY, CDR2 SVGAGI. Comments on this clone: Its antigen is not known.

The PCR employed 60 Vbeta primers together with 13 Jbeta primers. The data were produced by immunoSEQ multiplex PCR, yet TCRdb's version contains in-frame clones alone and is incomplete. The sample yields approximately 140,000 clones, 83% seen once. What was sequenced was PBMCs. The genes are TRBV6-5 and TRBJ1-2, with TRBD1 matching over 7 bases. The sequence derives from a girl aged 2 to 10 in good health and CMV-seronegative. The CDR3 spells CASSRDSSLYGYTF. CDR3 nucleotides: TGTGCCAGCAGCCGGGACAGCAGTCTCTATGGCTACACCTTC.